This T cell receptor beta chain stems from a study of T-cell memory formation after mild COVID-19. Findings of the study overall: Second-wave clones with a day 37 peak had unconfirmed SARS-CoV-2 specificity.

A single record per CDR3 protein comes from TCRdb applying MiXCR to the 5' RACE reads. The profile shows around 200,000 distinct CDR3 sequences, approximately 17% of them singletons. Points on this clonotype: Its target is not known.

CDR3 length equals 13 residues. From germline, CDR1 is MNHEY and CDR2 SVGEGT. V was cut by 6 bases and J by 5 bases, with 11 bases left in between. What was sequenced was PBMCs or a T cell subset sorted from them (not recorded which). The source of this sequence is a man younger than 30 who had mild COVID-19 (a few samples of this study predate the infection). Cell type and time point are not known. The chain recombines TRBV6-2 or TRBV6-3 with TRBJ1-5, with D unresolved. The CDR3 sequence is CASRPAVHQPQHF. CDR3 nucleotide sequence: TGTGCCAGCAGGCCGGCGGTACATCAGCCCCAGCATTTT.